One sample yielded the 20 T cell receptor beta chains listed below, sequenced in a study of cytomegalovirus exposure and HLA in healthy donors. PCR amplification relied on 60 Vbeta primers (plus 13 Jbeta primers). TCRdb's table, derived via immunoSEQ multiplex PCR, lists solely in-frame clones and lacks some. The table includes approximately 160,000 clones, 64% detected once. The sample taken for sequencing was PBMCs. Receptors were obtained from a woman in her 30s in good health and CMV-seropositive.

The chain couples TRBV30 to TRBJ2-7; 7 nucleotides match TRBD2. With 5 bases clipped from V and 4 bases from J, the junction kept 8 bases outside the gene matches. The CDR3 has 13 amino acids. CDR1 is GTSNPN, CDR2 SVGIG, per germline (reference sequence). The CDR3 region is CAWSRGVDYEQYF. The CDR3 DNA follows: TGTGCCTGGTCACGGGGGGTGGATTACGAGCAGTACTTC.

The J gene is TRBJ2-3, the V gene TRBV5-1, with D possibly being TRBD2 (5 bases). Trimming removed 4 bases at V and 4 bases at J, with 16 bases between. Per the germline V gene, CDR1 is SGHRS and CDR2 is YFSETQ. The length of the CDR3 is 15 residues. CDR3 amino acids: CASSKGLTDADTQYF. The CDR3 DNA reads as TGCGCCAGCAGCAAAGGACTTACGGACGCAGATACGCAGTATTTT.

The V and J genes are TRBV11-2 and TRBJ1-3; TRBD1 agrees at 7 bases. CDR3 length equals 15 residues. In germline, CDR1 is SGHAT, CDR2 FQNNGV. V shed 3 bases, J shed 0 bases, and the junction held 2 bases outside the gene matches. CDR3 coding DNA: TGTGCCAGCAGCTTTGACAGGGCCTCTGGAAACACCATATATTTT. This encodes CASSFDRASGNTIYF.

This chain links TRBV6-5 with TRBJ1-1; D remains ambiguous. Germline V gene sequence: CDR1 MNHEY, CDR2 SVGAGI. CDR3 length equals 15 residues. The V end lost 3 bases, the J end lost 1 base, and 12 bases lay between the germline ends. The CDR3 nucleotides are TGTGCCAGCAGTTATCGACCCGGAGGGAACACTGAAGCTTTCTTT. Translation: CASSYRPGGNTEAFF.

The chain employs TRBV30 and TRBJ2-7; 8 bases match TRBD1. Germline loops: CDR1 GTSNPN, CDR2 SVGIG (reference sequence). V lost 8 bases and J lost 7; bases outside the gene matches: 10. This CDR3 region has 12 residues. In DNA form, the CDR3 reads TGTGCCGGGTCGAAGACAGGGGCTGAGCAGTACTTC. Translation gives CAGSKTGAEQYF.

The chain joins TRBV27 to TRBJ2-2, with a tentative D call TRBD2 (6 bases). V lost 5 bases and J 1 base, leaving 8 bases between the germline ends. CDR1 is MNHEY and CDR2 is SMNVEV in the germline V gene (reference sequence). The CDR3 runs to 14 residues. DNA of the CDR3: TGTGCCAGCAGTCGGGACTTGAACACCGGGGAGCTGTTTTTT. Encoded protein: CASSRDLNTGELFF.

The chain combines TRBV2 with TRBJ1-2, with TRBD1 matching 8 bases. The V gene end was trimmed by 6 bases and the J gene end by 5 bases; junction bases not matched to a gene: 2. The CDR3 contains 12 residues. Germline V gene data show CDR1 as SNHLY and CDR2 as FYNNEI. The CDR3 here is CASRQGGYGYTF. For the CDR3, the DNA is TGTGCCAGCAGACAGGGGGGGTATGGCTACACCTTC.

The chain couples TRBV6-1 to TRBJ2-2; perhaps TRBD2 as D (7 bases). Trimming removed 4 bases at V and 7 bases at J, with 16 bases between. This CDR3 contains 15 residues. Germline V gene sequence: CDR1 MNHNS, CDR2 SASEGT. The CDR3 coding sequence is TGTGCCAGCAGTGTGAGGGCGGGGGCCATCGGGGAGCTGTTTTTT. Translating it yields CASSVRAGAIGELFF.

The chain couples TRBV13 to TRBJ1-1; D is uncertain. Germline V CDR1 and CDR2: PRHDT, FYEKMQ (reference sequence). The V gene lost 5 bases and the J gene lost 5 bases, with 18 bases spanning the gap. The CDR3 extends over 15 amino acids. In nucleotides, the CDR3 is TGTGCCAGCAGCCGACGATCGGGAGGGAGGACTGAAGCTTTCTTT. Residues: CASSRRSGGRTEAFF.

This chain connects TRBV5-5 to TRBJ2-1; TRBD2 matches 11 bases. Germline CDR1 is SGHKS and CDR2 is YYEKEE (reference sequence). With V trimmed by 5 bases and J by 6 bases, 7 bases remained unmatched. The length of the CDR3 is 15 residues. The CDR3 coding sequence is TGTGCCAGCAGATATTATAGCGGGGGGGCCAATGAGCAGTTCTTC. Residues: CASRYYSGGANEQFF.

J is TRBJ2-1 and V is TRBV5-4; 8 bases are shared with TRBD2. The CDR3 spans 16 residues. In germline, CDR1 is SGHNT, CDR2 YYREEE (reference sequence). V lost 2 bases to trimming and J lost 0 bases; unmatched junction nucleotides: 4. The CDR3 loop is CASSFTAGVSYNEQFF. CDR3 DNA sequence: TGTGCCAGCAGCTTTACAGCGGGGGTCTCCTACAATGAGCAGTTCTTC.

This chain uses TRBV10-2 with TRBJ1-6; 7 bases align to TRBD1. With V trimmed by 2 bases and J by 8 bases, 0 bases remained unmatched. There are 13 residues in the CDR3. From germline, CDR1 is WSHSY and CDR2 SAAADI. The CDR3 protein is CASSETGDSPLHF. The CDR3 DNA sequence: TGCGCCAGCAGTGAGACAGGGGATTCACCCCTCCACTTT.

The chain employs TRBV6-5 and TRBJ2-1; D is perhaps TRBD2 (7 bases). V dropped 4 bases and J dropped 9 bases, with 13 bases sitting between them. The germline CDR1 and CDR2 sequences are MNHEY and SVGAGI. The CDR3 extends over 13 amino acids. The DNA for the CDR3 is TGTGCCAGCAGTTCTGGGGGCGGGGGTGAGCAGTTCTTC. Its translation is CASSSGGGGEQFF.

A single count supports this clone. This chain uses TRBV4-2 with TRBJ2-3; the D is unclear. The CDR3 extends over 14 amino acids. From germline, CDR1 is LGHNA and CDR2 YNFKEQ. V was clipped by 0 bases and J by 1 base, with 5 bases between them. The CDR3 DNA reads TGTGCCAGCAGCCAAGATGTCGGCACAGATACGCAGTATTTT. It translates to CASSQDVGTDTQYF.

This clone was observed a single time. This chain joins TRBV5-1 and TRBJ2-3; D is possibly TRBD2 (5 bases). CDR3 length equals 15 residues. Deletions cut 6 bases from V and 0 bases from J, with 14 bases between. Germline CDR1 reads SGHRS; CDR2 reads YFSETQ. CDR3 sequence (DNA): TGCGCCAGCAACCCGGACTCCTCTAGCACAGATACGCAGTATTTT. It encodes CASNPDSSSTDTQYF.

As DNA, the CDR3 is TGTGCCAGCAGCCCAACCGGACTGAGCTACAATGAGCAGTTCTTC. Amino acid sequence: CASSPTGLSYNEQFF. The gene calls are TRBV9 and TRBJ2-1; tentative D call: TRBD2 (5 bases). Germline values: CDR1 SGDLS, CDR2 YYNGEE. This CDR3 is 15 amino acids long. Trimming shortened V by 4 bases and J by 3 bases, and 14 bases separated the two germline ends.

J is TRBJ2-7 and V is TRBV2; 9 positions agree with TRBD1. The V segment lost 7 bases and the J segment 6 bases; nucleotides outside the gene matches: 10. Germline V gene lookup returns CDR1 SNHLY and CDR2 FYNNEI. The CDR3 loop spans 14 amino acids. The chain's CDR3 is CASIIPGQGFEQYF. The CDR3 coding sequence is TGTGCCAGCATCATACCGGGACAGGGATTCGAGCAGTACTTC.

The chain has TRBV28 and TRBJ2-3; D ambiguous. Trimming shortened V by 3 bases and J by 5 bases, and 3 bases separated the two germline ends. Germline CDR1 MDHEN, CDR2 SYDVKM. CDR3 size: 11 residues. CDR3 nucleotides: TGTGCCAGCAGTTTCGGAGATACGCAGTATTTT. Its protein product is CASSFGDTQYF.

In its sample, this clone was seen a few times. The rearrangement uses TRBV10-3 and TRBJ2-5, with 8 bases aligning to TRBD2. Trimming at V came to 10 bases and at J to 2 bases, leaving 9 bases not matched to a gene. Looked up from germline, CDR1 is ENHRY and CDR2 is SYGVKD. CDR3 length: 14 amino acids. The CDR3 protein is CATAIRGGQETQYF. CDR3 nucleotides: TGTGCCACTGCGATTCGGGGGGGGCAAGAGACCCAGTACTTC.

This chain joins TRBV6-1 and TRBJ2-6; 10 positions match TRBD1. Germline values: CDR1 MNHNS, CDR2 SASEGT. The CDR3 extends over 17 amino acids. The V gene end was trimmed by 4 bases and the J gene end by 2 bases; junction bases not matched to a gene: 5. This CDR3 is CASSGDRGAPGANVLTF. CDR3 DNA: TGTGCCAGCAGTGGGGACAGGGGAGCCCCTGGGGCCAACGTCCTGACTTTC.